This TCR beta chain was recorded in a study of cytomegalovirus exposure and HLA in healthy donors. Study-level information: Later, an analysis reported that the roughly 120 validation repertoires had used the same platform as the approximately 720 first-cohort repertoires. General observations from the study: Among TCR beta chains, those listed as cytomegalovirus-associated numbered approximately 150. The classifier was said to identify cytomegalovirus status with high specificity and sensitivity.

In regard to this clone: What it binds is unknown.

Data came from immunoSEQ multiplex PCR; TCRdb stores just in-frame clones and leaves some out. The sample holds 95,000 to 150,000 clones; roughly 90% are singletons and the top ten take roughly 2%. This CDR3 is 18 amino acids long. J gave up 2 bases and V 4 bases, and 13 bases lay outside the gene matches. The germline gives CDR1 SNHLY, CDR2 FYNNEI. Sequencing input: PBMCs. The TCR sequence derives from a woman between 18 and 30 years old in good health and CMV-seronegative. This sequence joins TRBV2 and TRBJ1-5, with TRBD1 matching 8 bases. The CDR3 here is CASSGPGQVRRGNQPQHF. The CDR3 DNA is TGTGCCAGCAGTGGCCCGGGACAGGTGAGGAGGGGCAATCAGCCCCAGCATTTT. Full variable domain (outside the CDR3, taken from reference TRBV2 and TRBJ1-5): EPEVTQTPSHQVTQMGQEVILRCVPISNHLYFYWYRQILGQKVEFLVSFYNNEISEKSEIFDDQFSVERPDGSNFTLKIRSTKLEDSAMYFCASSGPGQVRRGNQPQHFGDGTRLSIL.